The clone carrying this T cell receptor beta chain was observed many times. Its antigen is unidentified. Researchers amplified the TCR beta CDR3 regions from RNA transcripts. The TCR CDR3 was amplified in a first-round RT-PCR using the HTBI primer set. TCRdb independently ran MiXCR on the multiplex PCR reads; one entry per CDR3 protein. The sample includes 800,000 or so distinct CDR3 sequences, around 39% of them seen just once. A patient was excluded if there was uncontrolled infection, other autoimmune disease, pregnancy or lactation. The germline gives CDR1 SQVTM, CDR2 ANQGSEA. The CDR3 runs to 13 residues. V was shortened by 6 bases and J by 6 bases, with 15 bases between the two germline ends. This record comes from a study of T cells in Graves' hyperthyroidism and ophthalmopathy. Study-level points and caveats: Appearing also in blood were most of the thyroid clonotypes expanded above 0.001.

The rearrangement uses TRBV29-1 and TRBJ1-5; possibly TRBD1 for D (5 bases). The receptor was derived from a man between 18 and 35 years old with Graves' hyperthyroidism. The sample taken for sequencing was blood. The CDR3 spells CSVGQGRGQPQHF. CDR3 coding DNA: TGCAGCGTAGGGCAGGGAAGGGGTCAGCCCCAGCATTTT.